Given below is one T cell receptor beta chain in context. Antigen unknown. The CDR3 extends over 13 amino acids. Germline V lookup: CDR1 SGHNT, CDR2 YYREEE (reference sequence). V shed 4 bases, J shed 4 bases, and the junction held 3 bases outside the gene matches. Clones were read by immunoSEQ multiplex PCR, and TCRdb kept only the in-frame ones, dropping some. The profile shows more than 1,200,000 clones, approximately 98.5% of them singletons. This entry belongs to a study of shared clonotypes between healthy human individuals. Study overall: The study used three CD4 naive, three CD4 memory, two CD8 naive and one CD8 memory plate per donor. Study results and caveats: Naive subsets tended to show greater estimated richness than memory subsets. It was only blood that was sampled, and tissue repertoires likely differ.

The rearrangement joins TRBV5-4 to TRBJ1-2; 8 nucleotides match TRBD1. This sequence was found in a man aged 30 to 45 in good health. What was sequenced was naive CD4+ T cells sorted from blood. The subset: CD45RA+ positively selected. The chain's CDR3 is CASSQTGVYGYTF. DNA of the CDR3: TGTGCCAGCAGCCAGACAGGGGTCTATGGCTACACCTTC.